The clone carrying this T cell receptor beta chain appeared many times. Its antigen is not known. The CDR3 length is 16 residues. CDR1 is DFQATT, CDR2 SNEGSKA, per germline (reference sequence). V lost 1 base and J 2 bases, leaving 15 bases between the germline ends. This sample was taken from a study of molecular identifiers for immune sequencing clone quantification. Whole-study findings and limits: For highly expanded clones, sizes could be underestimated when identical TCR molecules share a barcode. Clones above 20 RNA copies contained over 98% of effector molecules and under 1% of naive molecules.

TCRdb reprocessed the PCR reads with MiXCR, giving one entry per CDR3 protein. This sample has approximately 40,000 distinct CDR3 sequences; approximately 17% occur once, and the top ten carry around 7%. The authors sorted naive CD8 T cells as CD8+CD4-CCR7+CD45RA+. Specimen: naive CD8+ T cells from blood, with Jurkat cell RNA spiked in. Subset: FACS-sorted CD8+CD4-CCR7+CD45RA+ naive T cells. The rearrangement joins TRBV20-1 to TRBJ2-1; D uncertain. This clonotype originated in a human donor in good health. Some libraries in this study had Jurkat cell RNA spiked in. CDR3 residues: CSARVGHRLPYNEQFF. The CDR3 DNA sequence: TGCAGTGCTAGAGTCGGGCACCGCCTGCCCTACAATGAGCAGTTCTTC.